These 25 T cell receptor beta chains were all obtained from the same sample, sequenced in a study of T cell responses to AZD1222 COVID-19 vaccine. Some clones are missing from TCRdb's copy, which holds only in-frame ones; the method was immunoSEQ multiplex PCR. The sample records around 160,000 clones, 82% being singletons. This material consisted of peripheral blood, taken on day 0 of MenACWY control vaccination. The receptor source for this set is an adult in good health.

The J gene is TRBJ1-2, the V gene TRBV12-3 or TRBV12-4; D not certain. V shed 6 bases and J shed 8 bases, with 13 bases lying between them. CDR3 length: 12 residues. This CDR3 is CASSEHGEGYTF. CDR3 nucleotides: TGTGCCAGCAGCGAACACGGAGAGGGCTACACCTTC.

This clone was found once. The chain joins TRBV24-1 to TRBJ2-5, with 7 bases lining up with TRBD2. The length of the CDR3 is 16 residues. Germline V lookup: CDR1 KGHDR, CDR2 SFDVKD. The V and J ends lost 4 bases and 1 base, in that order; junction bases with no gene match: 8. CDR3 DNA sequence: TGTGCCACCAGTGACCCGGTGGCTAGCGGCCAAGAGACCCAGTACTTC. It specifies CATSDPVASGQETQYF.

The chain uses TRBV27 and TRBJ1-4, with 10 bases fitting TRBD1. The V gene end was trimmed by 11 bases and the J gene end by 6 bases; junction bases not matched to a gene: 9. Germline values: CDR1 MNHEY, CDR2 SMNVEV (reference sequence). The CDR3 has 14 residues. The CDR3 spells CARTEDRGHEKLFF. The CDR3 bases are TGTGCCCGTACTGAAGACAGGGGGCATGAAAAACTGTTTTTT.

Of note for this clone: Other DNA sequences from this sample encode an identical CDR3 as well. The V call is TRBV3-1 (or the pseudogene TRBV3-2), the J call TRBJ1-1, with no clear D. From germline, CDR1 is LGHDT and CDR2 YNNKEL (reference sequence). The CDR3 is 14 amino acids. V was shortened by 0 bases and J by 1 base, with 6 bases between the two germline ends. The CDR3 here is CASSQEGRNTEAFF. The CDR3 DNA is TGTGCCAGCAGCCAAGAAGGGAGGAACACTGAAGCTTTCTTT.

The chain joins TRBV5-1 to TRBJ2-3; 9 bases fit TRBD2. This CDR3 region has 16 residues. CDR1 is SGHRS and CDR2 is YFSETQ in the germline V gene. V lost 1 base and J lost 3; bases outside the gene matches: 6. The CDR3 nucleotides are TGCGCCAGCAGCTTGCTTGCGGGGGGGCCGACAGATACGCAGTATTTT. Translating it yields CASSLLAGGPTDTQYF.

The chain couples TRBV3-1 (or the pseudogene TRBV3-2) to TRBJ1-4; D call uncertain. Germline CDR1 LGHDT, CDR2 YNNKEL (reference sequence). The CDR3 is 15 amino acids. Between the trimmed V and J ends, which lost 0 bases and 2 bases, there was a span of 7 bases. The CDR3, as DNA: TGTGCCAGCAGCCAAGAGGGGAGTACTAATGAAAAACTGTTTTTT. Its translation: CASSQEGSTNEKLFF.

The chain links TRBV12-3 or TRBV12-4 to TRBJ1-1; weak D call: TRBD1 (6 bases). Trimming removed 1 base from V and 7 bases from J, with 10 bases in between. This CDR3 comprises 13 residues. CDR3 DNA: TGTGCCAGCAGTTTAGGGGGGCGGGGTGAAGCTTTCTTT. Translated: CASSLGGRGEAFF.

The chain employs TRBV6-5 and TRBJ2-3; 12 bases line up with TRBD2. Germline loops: CDR1 MNHEY, CDR2 SVGAGI. This CDR3 has 16 residues. The ends lost 2 bases at V and 4 bases at J; junction bases unmatched: 4. The chain's CDR3 is CASSYRTSGVADTQYF. For the CDR3, the DNA is TGTGCCAGCAGTTACAGGACTAGCGGGGTAGCAGATACGCAGTATTTT.

This clone has just a few counts. The chain has TRBV3-1 (or the pseudogene TRBV3-2) and TRBJ1-4; D is unclear. The V end was cut by 4 bases, the J end by 4 bases, with 7 bases between. CDR1 and CDR2 (germline): LGHDT, YNNKEL (reference sequence). The CDR3 sequence is 13 residues long. CDR3 nucleotide sequence: TGTGCCAGCAGCCTCGAGTTTAATGAAAAACTGTTTTTT. Its translation: CASSLEFNEKLFF.

The V gene is TRBV29-1, the J gene TRBJ2-7, with D unresolved. Germline CDR1 and CDR2: SQVTM and ANQGSEA. V was trimmed by 4 bases and J by 2 bases, leaving 9 bases between them. This CDR3 region has 12 residues. In DNA, the CDR3 is TGCAGCGTTGGCCAGGCCGCCTACGAGCAGTACTTC. Translating it yields CSVGQAAYEQYF.

CDR3 coding DNA: TGTGCTAGTGGCGTACAGGGGAGAAATGGCTACACCTTC. Protein product: CASGVQGRNGYTF. The chain couples TRBV12-5 to TRBJ1-2; 7 bases align to TRBD1. The V and J ends lost 6 bases and 6 bases, in that order; junction bases with no gene match: 7. Germline-derived CDR1 and CDR2 are LGHNT and FRNRAP. The CDR3 is 13 amino acids. The full variable domain, in which reference TRBV12-5 and TRBJ1-2 provide the parts outside the CDR3, is DARVTQTPRHKVTEMGQEVTMRCQPILGHNTVFWYRQTMMQGLELLAYFRNRAPLDDSGMPKDRFSAEMPDATLATLKIQPSEPRDSAVYFCASGVQGRNGYTFGSGTRLTVV.

V gene TRBV7-9 combines with J gene TRBJ1-6; D is undetermined. The germline V gene has CDR1 SEHNR and CDR2 FQNEAQ (reference sequence). The CDR3 has 16 amino acids. Trimming took 5 bases from V and 7 from J, leaving 18 bases between them. Written as DNA, the CDR3 is TGTGCCAGCAGCGCCAATTGGCCGGTACAGAATTCACCCCTCCACTTT. Translation gives CASSANWPVQNSPLHF. Looking up the rest from reference TRBV7-9 and TRBJ1-6 gives the full variable domain: DTGVSQNPRHKITKRGQNVTFRCDPISEHNRLYWYRQTLGQGPEFLTYFQNEAQLEKSRLLSDRFSAERPKGSFSTLEIQRTEQGDSAMYLCASSANWPVQNSPLHFGNGTRLTVT.

The chain is built from TRBV9 and TRBJ2-1; 9 positions agree with TRBD1. Germline CDR1 is SGDLS and CDR2 is YYNGEE. J was trimmed by 6 bases and V by 6 bases; bases with no gene match: 4. This CDR3 contains 13 residues. In DNA form, the CDR3 reads TGTGCCAGCACCGGGACAGGGAGCAATGAGCAGTTCTTC. This encodes CASTGTGSNEQFF. Using reference TRBV9 and TRBJ2-1 for the parts outside the CDR3, the full variable domain is DSGVTQTPKHLITATGQRVTLRCSPRSGDLSVYWYQQSLDQGLQFLIQYYNGEERAKGNILERFSAQQFPDLHSELNLSSLELGDSALYFCASTGTGSNEQFFGPGTRLTVL.

J is TRBJ2-2 and V is TRBV6-1, with 8 nucleotides matching TRBD1. The CDR3 runs to 15 residues. Losses at the gene ends were 2 bases for V and 3 bases for J; bases not matched to a gene: 2. Germline assignment: CDR1 MNHNS and CDR2 SASEGT. The DNA of the CDR3 is TGTGCCAGCAGTGAACGGGGACAGGACACCGGGGAGCTGTTTTTT. It encodes CASSERGQDTGELFF.

The sample holds a few counts of this clone. The chain combines TRBV3-1 (or the pseudogene TRBV3-2) with TRBJ2-1, with D maybe TRBD1 (5 bases). Trimming cost V 2 bases and J 3 bases, with 8 bases left between them. Germline V lookup: CDR1 LGHDT, CDR2 YNNKEL (reference sequence). The CDR3 contains 14 residues. In nucleotides, the CDR3 is TGTGCCAGCAGCCAATGGACACTCTACAATGAGCAGTTCTTC. As protein: CASSQWTLYNEQFF.

This clone was recorded a few times. The chain recombines TRBV6-5 with TRBJ1-2, with a weak D call TRBD1 (5 bases). V shed 5 bases and J shed 3 bases, with 16 bases lying between them. Looked up from germline, CDR1 is MNHEY and CDR2 is SVGAGI. This CDR3 region has 15 residues. CDR3 protein: CASSPFRRADYGYTF. CDR3 nucleotide sequence: TGTGCCAGCAGTCCCTTCCGCAGGGCCGACTATGGCTACACCTTC.

The chain combines TRBV2 with TRBJ2-3, with D perhaps TRBD1 or TRBD2 (5 bases each). V shed 4 bases and J shed 5 bases, with 16 bases lying between them. The CDR3 loop spans 15 amino acids. Germline V gene data show CDR1 as SNHLY and CDR2 as FYNNEI. CDR3 bases: TGTGCCAGCAGTGGGGGCAGGGACGGTGGAGATACGCAGTATTTT. This codes for CASSGGRDGGDTQYF.

This chain links TRBV2 with TRBJ2-2, with a weak D call TRBD1 (5 bases). V was clipped by 8 bases and J by 4 bases, with 14 bases between them. The CDR3 runs 14 residues. Germline V gives CDR1 SNHLY, CDR2 FYNNEI. CDR3 in DNA: TGTGCCAGCTCGCTGGGGCTTTCCACCGGGGAGCTGTTTTTT. Protein product: CASSLGLSTGELFF.

J is TRBJ2-7 and V is TRBV5-4; D unresolved. Germline lookup yields CDR1 SGHNT and CDR2 YYREEE (reference sequence). Deletions cut 0 bases from V and 0 bases from J, with 7 bases between. The CDR3 is 14 amino acids. The CDR3 DNA reads as TGTGCCAGCAGCTTGGGGACCGACTCCTACGAGCAGTACTTC. Amino acid sequence: CASSLGTDSYEQYF.

The chain employs TRBV6-1 and TRBJ1-4; possible D gene TRBD1, 5 bases. This CDR3 region has 15 residues. V shed 1 base and J shed 13 bases, with 19 bases lying between them. CDR1 is MNHNS and CDR2 is SASEGT in the germline V gene. This CDR3 reads CASSEDGQRSVGLFF. For the CDR3, the DNA is TGTGCCAGCAGTGAAGATGGACAACGAAGTGTAGGACTGTTTTTT.

V usage is TRBV4-2 and J usage is TRBJ2-3; 7 bases are shared with TRBD2. Germline V gene data show CDR1 as LGHNA and CDR2 as YNFKEQ. V lost 1 base and J lost 8; bases outside the gene matches: 6. The CDR3 spans 14 residues. The CDR3 loop reads CASSQVSGDGTQYF. The CDR3, as DNA: TGTGCCAGCAGCCAAGTGAGCGGGGATGGTACGCAGTATTTT.

As regards this clone: This sample includes further DNA sequences coding for the same CDR3. This chain uses TRBV28 with TRBJ1-4; possibly TRBD1 for D (6 bases). Germline assignment: CDR1 MDHEN and CDR2 SYDVKM. The ends were cut back, 3 bases at V and 5 bases at J, with 10 bases in the middle. This CDR3 has 14 residues. CDR3 protein: CASSLFGGNEKLFF. The CDR3 DNA reads as TGTGCCAGCAGTTTGTTTGGGGGCAATGAAAAACTGTTTTTT.

The chain links TRBV6-5 to TRBJ1-1; no clear D. The CDR3 extends over 13 amino acids. The germline gives CDR1 MNHEY, CDR2 SVGAGI. Trimming shortened V by 5 bases and J by 2 bases, and 9 bases separated the two germline ends. CDR3 protein: CASSPQRNTEAFF. The CDR3 DNA is TGTGCCAGCAGTCCTCAGCGAAACACTGAAGCTTTCTTT.

V usage is TRBV14 and J usage is TRBJ1-5; no clear D gene. The CDR3 sequence is 16 residues long. The V and J ends lost 0 bases and 0 bases respectively, with 9 bases between them. Germline V lookup: CDR1 SGHDN, CDR2 FVKESK. The CDR3 nucleotides read TGTGCCAGCAGCCAAGATGGGGTGGATAGCAATCAGCCCCAGCATTTT. This sequence encodes CASSQDGVDSNQPQHF.

The chain couples TRBV30 to TRBJ2-1; 8 bases match TRBD2. The CDR3 totals 15 residues. The V gene end was trimmed by 0 bases and the J gene end by 4 bases; junction bases not matched to a gene: 5. From germline, CDR1 is GTSNPN and CDR2 SVGIG (reference sequence). The CDR3 sequence: CAWSVPGGGYNEQFF. Written as DNA, the CDR3 is TGTGCCTGGAGTGTCCCCGGGGGGGGTTACAATGAGCAGTTCTTC.